Below are 31 T cell receptor beta chains sequenced from a single sample in a study of blood T cells in healthy people across ages. Using a J-beta primer mix together with a sample-barcoded 5' primer, a second PCR was run for about 7 to 12 cycles. Each CDR3 protein is one row after TCRdb ran MiXCR on the 5' RACE reads. The sample lists about 780,000 distinct CDR3 sequences; roughly 24% were seen once. These sequences were also reported in another study, on T cells of mothers and their children.

The source material was blood. All receptors come from a boy aged 5-17 years in good health.

This chain links TRBV4-1 with TRBJ1-2; D is perhaps TRBD1 (5 bases). CDR1 and CDR2 from the germline V gene are MGHRA and YSYEKL. Between the trimmed V and J ends, which lost 4 bases and 4 bases, there was a span of 19 bases. CDR3 length equals 16 residues. CDR3 residues: CASSPRSGGIFYGYTF. CDR3 nucleotides: TGCGCCAGCAGCCCCCGAAGTGGGGGAATCTTCTATGGCTACACCTTC.

The sample holds a few counts of this clonotype. The V gene is TRBV18, the J gene TRBJ1-4; the D gene is possibly TRBD1 (5 bases). V was cut by 3 bases and J by 8 bases, with 16 bases left in between. Germline V lookup: CDR1 KGHSH, CDR2 LQKENI. This CDR3 is built from 15 residues. The CDR3, as DNA: TGTGCCAGCTCACCGACCGGCAGGGCTGGAGAAAAACTGTTTTTT. Translating it yields CASSPTGRAGEKLFF.

This clonotype came up a few times. The chain uses TRBV6-2 or TRBV6-3 and TRBJ2-7; 9 bases are shared with TRBD1. Germline V gene data show CDR1 as MNHEY and CDR2 as SVGEGT. V trimming: 1 base; J trimming: 1 base; junction bases outside the gene matches: 5. CDR3 length: 16 amino acids. This CDR3 is CASSYLDRGFSYEQYF. CDR3 nucleotides: TGTGCCAGCAGTTACTTGGACAGGGGCTTTTCCTACGAGCAGTACTTC.

V gene TRBV28 combines with J gene TRBJ1-4; no clear D. V lost 5 bases and J lost 0, with 10 bases in between. The CDR3 length is 15 residues. Germline-derived CDR1 and CDR2 are MDHEN and SYDVKM. The CDR3 DNA follows: TGTGCCAGCAGTAGCGCACAAGCAACTAATGAAAAACTGTTTTTT. As protein: CASSSAQATNEKLFF.

This clonotype was picked up a small number of times. The rearrangement uses TRBV30 and TRBJ2-7; 7 nucleotides align to TRBD1. Germline V gene sequence: CDR1 GTSNPN, CDR2 SVGIG (reference sequence). J lost 7 bases, V lost 5 bases, and 11 bases had no gene match. The CDR3 has 13 amino acids. The CDR3 sequence is CAWDFEGAREQYF. In DNA form, the CDR3 reads TGTGCCTGGGACTTCGAGGGGGCTCGGGAGCAGTACTTC.

V usage is TRBV9 and J usage is TRBJ2-5, with D unresolved. The J call may be mistaken, given a closer DNA end match to TRBJ2-7. Looked up from germline, CDR1 is SGDLS and CDR2 is YYNGEE. The CDR3 length is 16 residues. CDR3 sequence: CASSVGPTGLGHEQYF. The DNA of the CDR3 is TGTGCCAGCAGCGTAGGCCCGACCGGTTTGGGCCACGAGCAGTACTTC.

This clonotype was found a few times. The junction differs from germline at one of its ends, possibly a read error. The CDR3 coding sequence is TGCGCCAGCAGCGAACAGGGTGTGAACACTGAAGCTTTCTTT. Protein sequence: CASSEQGVNTEAFF. The gene calls are TRBV7-9 and TRBJ1-1, with TRBD1 as a possible D gene (6 bases). There are 14 residues in the CDR3. CDR1 is SEHNR and CDR2 is FQNEAQ in the germline V gene (reference sequence).

This chain connects TRBV12-3 or TRBV12-4 to TRBJ2-5; 7 nucleotides line up with TRBD1. With V trimmed by 7 bases and J by 2 bases, 10 bases remained unmatched. This CDR3 is 15 amino acids long. In nucleotides, the CDR3 is TGTGCCAGCACCCTAGGGCGCAGGGGGCAAGAGACCCAGTACTTC. Translating it yields CASTLGRRGQETQYF.

This clonotype appeared a few times. The V call is TRBV4-1, the J call TRBJ2-3; 9 bases match TRBD1. The V and J ends lost 3 bases and 6 bases, in that order; junction bases with no gene match: 7. Germline loops: CDR1 MGHRA, CDR2 YSYEKL. The CDR3 covers 15 residues. CDR3 loop: CASSHVQGADDTQYF. The CDR3 DNA reads TGCGCCAGCAGCCACGTACAGGGGGCCGACGATACGCAGTATTTT.

This clonotype was seen ten or more times. This chain links TRBV7-6 with TRBJ2-1, with 7 nucleotides matching TRBD1. The CDR3 covers 14 residues. CDR1 is SGHVS and CDR2 is FNYEAQ in the germline V gene. V gave up 5 bases and J gave up 4 bases; unmatched junction bases: 5. CDR3 nucleotide sequence: TGTGCCAGCAGCCCCACAGGGGTTTACAATGAGCAGTTCTTC. This codes for CASSPTGVYNEQFF.

CDR3 in DNA: TGTGCCAGCAGTCCCCGGGGTAGCGGGGTCACAAGCTACGAGCAGTACTTC. This sequence encodes CASSPRGSGVTSYEQYF. The chain links TRBV6-1 to TRBJ2-7, with 8 bases identical to TRBD2. This CDR3 spans 17 amino acids. Germline V gene lookup returns CDR1 MNHNS and CDR2 SASEGT. J lost 3 bases, V lost 5 bases, and 15 bases had no gene match.

The genes are TRBV4-1 and TRBJ1-5, with 12 bases identical to TRBD1. CDR3 size: 16 residues. J lost 7 bases, V lost 5 bases, and 9 bases had no gene match. The germline V gene encodes CDR1 MGHRA and CDR2 YSYEKL. The CDR3 sequence: CASSDRDRGLQQPQHF. CDR3 nucleotides: TGCGCCAGCAGCGACCGGGACAGGGGGCTTCAACAGCCCCAGCATTTT.

This sequence joins TRBV27 and TRBJ1-4; 7 bases agree with TRBD1. The germline V gene encodes CDR1 MNHEY and CDR2 SMNVEV (reference sequence). Germline trimming cut 1 base from V and 5 bases from J; bases unmatched to any gene: 4. The CDR3 consists of 15 residues. The chain's CDR3 is CASSLLGRGNEKLFF. The CDR3 DNA reads as TGTGCCAGCAGTTTATTGGGCAGGGGGAATGAAAAACTGTTTTTT. Complete variable domain (other parts from reference TRBV27 and TRBJ1-4): EAQVTQNPRYLITVTGKKLTVTCSQNMNHEYMSWYRQDPGLGLRQIYYSMNVEVTDKGDVPEGYKVSRKEKRNFPLILESPSPNQTSLYFCASSLLGRGNEKLFFGSGTQLSVL.

This clonotype was observed a handful of times. The genes are TRBV10-3 and TRBJ2-5; TRBD2 agrees at 7 bases. Germline-derived CDR1 and CDR2 are ENHRY and SYGVKD. Germline trimming cut 0 bases from V and 6 bases from J; bases unmatched to any gene: 7. This CDR3 comprises 15 residues. Written as DNA, the CDR3 is TGTGCCATCAGTGAGTCGCGGGGGAAATGGCAGACCCAGTACTTC. Translated, it gives CAISESRGKWQTQYF.

This clonotype has only a few counts. This chain joins TRBV7-9 and TRBJ2-6, with 8 nucleotides matching TRBD1. Germline V CDR1 and CDR2: SEHNR, FQNEAQ (reference sequence). CDR3 size: 16 residues. The trim removed 5 bases at V and 2 bases at J, leaving 5 bases unmatched. The CDR3 region is CASSHSGGAGANVLTF. In DNA form, the CDR3 reads TGTGCCAGCAGCCATTCAGGGGGCGCTGGGGCCAACGTCCTGACTTTC.

The table lists this clonotype with a few counts. This chain uses TRBV4-1 with TRBJ2-7, with unresolved D. The CDR3 loop spans 15 amino acids. Germline V CDR1 and CDR2: MGHRA, YSYEKL. Trimming took off 0 bases at V and 2 bases at J, with 11 bases between the two ends. The CDR3 bases are TGCGCCAGCAGCCAAGATACAGCCATTCCCTACGAGCAGTACTTC. Encoded protein: CASSQDTAIPYEQYF.

In its sample, this clonotype was seen a few times. This chain uses TRBV27 with TRBJ2-2; D is possibly TRBD2 (6 bases). Germline V gene lookup returns CDR1 MNHEY and CDR2 SMNVEV (reference sequence). The CDR3 loop spans 12 amino acids. The V gene lost 10 bases and the J gene lost 7 bases, with 13 bases spanning the gap. The CDR3 protein is CATARGGGELFF. DNA for the CDR3: TGTGCCACCGCGAGGGGAGGCGGGGAGCTGTTTTTT.

In its sample, this clonotype was seen a few times. V usage is TRBV5-1 and J usage is TRBJ2-5; D might be TRBD2 (7 bases). This CDR3 is built from 15 residues. Germline CDR1 is SGHRS and CDR2 is YFSETQ. Trimming stripped 4 bases from V and 2 bases from J, with 15 bases between. CDR3 nucleotides: TGCGCCAGCAGCCACCAGGGAGGGGGGCAAGAGACCCAGTACTTC. The encoded protein is CASSHQGGGQETQYF.

This clonotype was observed a few times. V gene TRBV27 combines with J gene TRBJ2-5; TRBD2 is a possible D gene (6 bases). This CDR3 comprises 14 residues. Trimming took off 6 bases at V and 5 bases at J, with 16 bases between the two ends. CDR1 is MNHEY and CDR2 is SMNVEV in the germline V gene (reference sequence). CDR3 residues: CASSQLWGRETQYF. CDR3 nucleotide sequence: TGTGCCAGCAGCCAACTCTGGGGGAGGGAGACCCAGTACTTC.

The sample holds a few counts of this clonotype. The chain employs TRBV7-2 and TRBJ2-5, with D tentatively TRBD1 (6 bases). Germline CDR1 SGHTA, CDR2 FQGNSA. V lost 1 base to trimming and J lost 3 bases, with 21 bases between them. The CDR3 consists of 18 residues. The CDR3, as DNA: TGTGCCAGCAGCTTAGGCTGGAGGCAGGGGTATGCGGAAGAGACCCAGTACTTC. This sequence encodes CASSLGWRQGYAEETQYF.

The rearrangement uses TRBV5-1 and TRBJ2-5, with TRBD2 matching over 11 bases. V shed 0 bases, J shed 2 bases, and the junction held 3 bases outside the gene matches. Germline lookup yields CDR1 SGHRS and CDR2 YFSETQ. CDR3 length: 16 amino acids. The CDR3 here is CASSLESSGGQETQYF. CDR3 in DNA: TGCGCCAGCAGCTTGGAGTCTAGCGGGGGGCAAGAGACCCAGTACTTC.

The V and J genes are TRBV7-9 and TRBJ1-1; tentative D call: TRBD1 (5 bases). In germline, CDR1 is SEHNR, CDR2 FQNEAQ (reference sequence). The CDR3 length is 10 residues. With 3 bases removed from V and 11 bases from J, the gap between germline ends came to 7 bases. The CDR3 loop reads CASSLRDAFF. The CDR3 DNA sequence: TGTGCCAGCAGCTTGCGGGACGCTTTCTTT.

This chain links TRBV7-6 with TRBJ2-5; D may be TRBD2 (7 bases). The CDR3 consists of 15 residues. Germline CDR1 SGHVS, CDR2 FNYEAQ. V dropped 5 bases and J dropped 4 bases, with 17 bases sitting between them. CDR3 amino acids: CASSPGWGGRETQYF. Written as DNA, the CDR3 is TGTGCCAGCAGCCCGGGGTGGGGGGGCCGAGAGACCCAGTACTTC.

This chain joins TRBV10-2 and TRBJ2-7, with 7 bases lining up with TRBD1. The CDR3 has 15 amino acids. The germline V gene encodes CDR1 WSHSY and CDR2 SAAADI. V lost 7 bases to trimming and J lost 0 bases; unmatched junction nucleotides: 9. The CDR3 protein is CASKLRDSPSYEQYF. CDR3 DNA: TGCGCCAGCAAGCTCCGGGACAGCCCCTCCTACGAGCAGTACTTC.

This sequence joins TRBV5-1 and TRBJ1-1; 7 positions match TRBD1. Germline V CDR1 and CDR2: SGHRS, YFSETQ. This CDR3 comprises 14 residues. The V gene end was trimmed by 4 bases and the J gene end by 1 base; junction bases not matched to a gene: 4. CDR3 region: CASSAGQWNTEAFF. The DNA of the CDR3 is TGCGCCAGCAGCGCGGGACAGTGGAACACTGAAGCTTTCTTT.

Concerning this clonotype itself: The junction and the germline gene differ at one end; a read error may be behind it. The V and J genes are TRBV2 and TRBJ1-2, with D possibly being TRBD1 (5 bases). The CDR3 extends over 14 amino acids. CDR1 is SNHLY, CDR2 FYNNEI, per germline. CDR3 amino acids: CAIPNKGKNYGYTF. The CDR3 DNA is TGTGCAATCCCGAACAAGGGGAAGAACTATGGTTACACCTTC.

This chain joins TRBV20-1 and TRBJ2-3; D is unclear. The CDR3 sequence is 14 residues long. The ends were cut back, 3 bases at V and 4 bases at J, with 14 bases in the middle. Germline CDR1 DFQATT, CDR2 SNEGSKA (reference sequence). CDR3: CSASFPGPPDTQYF. The DNA of the CDR3 is TGCAGTGCTAGTTTCCCAGGTCCCCCAGATACGCAGTATTTT.

This clonotype was seen many times. The rearrangement links TRBV5-4 to TRBJ2-5, with a possible D match to TRBD2 (7 bases). This CDR3 has 17 residues. V dropped 0 bases and J dropped 1 base, with 16 bases sitting between them. The germline CDR1 and CDR2 sequences are SGHNT and YYREEE (reference sequence). The CDR3 protein is CASSLASWEGVQETQYF. The CDR3 nucleotides are TGTGCCAGCAGCTTGGCCTCGTGGGAGGGGGTCCAAGAGACCCAGTACTTC.

The chain has TRBV20-1 and TRBJ2-3; the match to TRBD2 covers 10 bases. Trimming at V came to 4 bases and at J to 1 base, leaving 2 bases not matched to a gene. This CDR3 is 14 amino acids long. Germline V gene lookup returns CDR1 DFQATT and CDR2 SNEGSKA (reference sequence). The CDR3 sequence: CSATGTSGTDTQYF. CDR3 sequence (DNA): TGCAGTGCTACCGGGACTAGCGGCACAGATACGCAGTATTTT.

The chain uses TRBV20-1 and TRBJ2-3; D is uncertain. V was pared by 4 bases and J by 1 base, with 12 bases between. CDR3 length: 14 amino acids. CDR1 is DFQATT, CDR2 SNEGSKA, per germline (reference sequence). CDR3 in amino acids: CSAKGSRGTDTQYF. The CDR3 DNA follows: TGCAGTGCTAAGGGATCAAGGGGCACAGATACGCAGTATTTT.

There are a few counts of this clonotype. The CDR3 DNA sequence: TGTGCTAGTGGTTTTACGGATGCAACTAATGAAAAACTGTTTTTT. Encoded protein: CASGFTDATNEKLFF. This chain links TRBV12-5 with TRBJ1-4; D is unclear. The CDR3 consists of 15 residues. V dropped 3 bases and J dropped 0 bases, with 8 bases sitting between them. Germline V gene sequence: CDR1 LGHNT, CDR2 FRNRAP.